The 27 T cell receptor beta chains in this list originate from one sample, sequenced in a study of IL-17A CD8 T cells in psoriatic arthritis synovium. The synovial fluid came from psoriatic arthritis joints with active inflammation. Sequencing used immunoSEQ multiplex PCR; TCRdb keeps in-frame clones, though not all of them. The repertoire consists of about 1,900 clones, with about 70% occurring once and the leading ten covering roughly 10%. Input material: memory CD8+ T cells from synovial fluid. Documented subset: bulk memory CD8+ T cells (CD45RA-CD27+/- and CD45RA+CD27-). The source of these receptors is a human donor with psoriatic arthritis.

This clone was seen just once. The chain couples TRBV6-1 to TRBJ1-2, with no clear D. The germline CDR1 and CDR2 sequences are MNHNS and SASEGT. The CDR3 consists of 12 residues. Trimming removed 3 bases at V and 1 base at J, with 3 bases between. CDR3 region: CASSDSNYGYTF. CDR3 coding DNA: TGTGCCAGCAGTGATAGTAACTATGGCTACACCTTC.

The chain combines TRBV7-8 with TRBJ1-5; TRBD1 aligns across 9 bases. Germline assignment: CDR1 SGHVS and CDR2 FQNEAQ. This CDR3 comprises 15 residues. V lost 7 bases and J lost 6; bases outside the gene matches: 10. CDR3 coding DNA: TGTGCCAGCACCCCGGACAGGGGTCCAAGTCAGCCCCAGCATTTT. Translating it yields CASTPDRGPSQPQHF.

This clone has more than one count but fewer than ten. This rearrangement joins TRBV7-8 to TRBJ2-5; 7 bases agree with TRBD2. After removal of 1 base from V and 1 base from J, the junction contained 0 bases not matched to a gene. Germline V gene data show CDR1 as SGHVS and CDR2 as FQNEAQ. The CDR3 runs to 14 residues. DNA for the CDR3: TGTGCCAGCAGCTTAGGGACTAGCCAAGAGACCCAGTACTTC. Translating it yields CASSLGTSQETQYF.

Points on this clone: The same CDR3 is also encoded by other DNA sequences in this sample. The rearrangement joins TRBV2 to TRBJ1-5, with 12 bases lining up with TRBD1. The CDR3 has 15 amino acids. J was trimmed by 7 bases and V by 6 bases; bases with no gene match: 7. Germline CDR1 reads SNHLY; CDR2 reads FYNNEI. CDR3: CASRDGTGGYQPQHF. DNA of the CDR3: TGTGCCAGCAGAGACGGGACAGGGGGCTACCAGCCCCAGCATTTT.

The genes are TRBV13 and TRBJ2-5, with 8 bases that match TRBD2. CDR1 is PRHDT, CDR2 FYEKMQ, per germline (reference sequence). Trimming at V came to 5 bases and at J to 2 bases, leaving 4 bases not matched to a gene. The CDR3 spans 14 residues. The CDR3 sequence is CASSAREAQETQYF. In DNA, the CDR3 is TGTGCCAGCAGCGCGCGGGAGGCACAAGAGACCCAGTACTTC.

The V gene is TRBV10-2, the J gene TRBJ2-1, with 8 nucleotides matching TRBD2. V shed 4 bases and J 3 bases; nucleotides not matched to a gene: 8. Germline V CDR1 and CDR2: WSHSY, SAAADI. CDR3 length: 16 residues. The CDR3 sequence is CASSGGAGENYNEQFF. The CDR3 DNA reads TGCGCCAGCAGTGGGGGAGCGGGAGAAAACTACAATGAGCAGTTCTTC.

This sequence joins TRBV7-9 and TRBJ2-3; D gene ambiguous. The V end was cut by 4 bases, the J end by 2 bases, with 22 bases between. Germline V CDR1 and CDR2: SEHNR, FQNEAQ (reference sequence). The CDR3 has 18 amino acids. The CDR3 protein is CASSWLGLPKDNTDTQYF. The CDR3 bases are TGTGCCAGCAGCTGGCTGGGGTTACCAAAAGACAACACAGATACGCAGTATTTT.

V and J are TRBV7-6 and TRBJ2-5, with a possible D match to TRBD1 (5 bases). Per the germline V gene, CDR1 is SGHVS and CDR2 is FNYEAQ. The CDR3 has 15 amino acids. Deletions cut 2 bases from V and 4 bases from J, with 14 bases between. The CDR3 sequence: CASSLITGLRETQYF. CDR3 DNA: TGTGCCAGCAGCTTAATCACAGGTCTGAGAGAGACCCAGTACTTC.

The rearrangement uses TRBV28 and TRBJ1-1; D gene ambiguous. The germline V gene has CDR1 MDHEN and CDR2 SYDVKM. The length of the CDR3 is 13 residues. Trimming left V 5 bases short and J 1 base short, with 8 bases between. The DNA for the CDR3 is TGTGCCAGCAGTGGTTCCTGGAACACTGAAGCTTTCTTT. Translating it yields CASSGSWNTEAFF.

The genes are TRBV7-3 and TRBJ2-5, with TRBD2 matching 10 bases. V dropped 2 bases and J dropped 5; count of bases not matched to a gene: 8. Germline V gives CDR1 SGHTA, CDR2 FQGTGA. This CDR3 has 16 amino acids. For the CDR3, the DNA is TGTGCCAGCAGCTTACGTGGACTAGCGGTGGGGGAGACCCAGTACTTC. Encoded protein: CASSLRGLAVGETQYF.

The chain recombines TRBV2 with TRBJ1-1; D possibly corresponds to TRBD1 (5 bases). Trimming stripped 5 bases from V and 5 bases from J, with 24 bases between. The CDR3 is 17 amino acids. Germline V gene lookup returns CDR1 SNHLY and CDR2 FYNNEI. The CDR3 region has the DNA TGTGCCAGCAGTCCACCTCCTCCCCGGGGGGGTGGAACTGAAGCTTTCTTT. This sequence encodes CASSPPPPRGGGTEAFF.

This clone turned up a few times. The gene calls are TRBV18 and TRBJ2-7; D might be TRBD1 or TRBD2, each matching 6 bases. CDR3 size: 15 residues. Trimming took 3 bases from V and 7 from J, leaving 19 bases between them. The V gene's germline CDR1 is KGHSH and CDR2 LQKENI. The chain's CDR3 is CASSPIDRPRGEQYF. The CDR3 nucleotides read TGTGCCAGCTCACCTATCGACAGGCCGCGGGGTGAGCAGTACTTC.

The chain is built from TRBV13 and TRBJ1-5, with a tentative D call TRBD1 (6 bases). The V end was cut by 6 bases, the J end by 6 bases, with 21 bases between. Germline CDR1 and CDR2: PRHDT and FYEKMQ (reference sequence). The CDR3 loop spans 16 amino acids. Here the CDR3 DNA reads TGTGCCAGCAGTCAAAGGGGAGGGGGGGCTGGTCAGCCCCAGCATTTT. Translated: CASSQRGGGAGQPQHF.

V usage is TRBV2 and J usage is TRBJ2-1, with D maybe TRBD1 (7 bases). V shed 2 bases and J shed 12 bases, with 23 bases lying between them. The CDR3 runs 16 residues. Germline CDR1 reads SNHLY; CDR2 reads FYNNEI. The CDR3 DNA reads TGTGCCAGCAGTGAATATCCCCTTCTTTCAGGGGGAGGGCAGTTCTTC. Encoded protein: CASSEYPLLSGGGQFF.

This clone was found a few times. J is TRBJ2-5 and V is TRBV4-3; D remains unclear. This CDR3 is 13 amino acids long. Deletions cut 4 bases from V and 1 base from J, with 7 bases between. CDR1 is LGHNA and CDR2 is YSLEER in the germline V gene. The CDR3 loop is CASSRNIQETQYF. The CDR3 DNA is TGCGCCAGCAGCCGTAACATCCAAGAGACCCAGTACTTC.

This chain links TRBV28 with TRBJ2-7; 8 bases align to TRBD1. J gave up 3 bases and V 3 bases, and 10 bases lay outside the gene matches. Per germline, CDR1 MDHEN and CDR2 SYDVKM. The CDR3 contains 16 residues. This chain's CDR3 is CASSLPRQGLYYEQYF. The CDR3 nucleotides read TGTGCCAGCAGTTTGCCCCGACAGGGGCTGTACTACGAGCAGTACTTC.

In its sample, this clone was seen a few times. CDR3 sequence reads: CASRIGQAGYQPQHF. CDR3 DNA: TGTGCCAGCAGGATAGGACAGGCCGGGTATCAGCCCCAGCATTTT. The chain combines TRBV2 with TRBJ1-5, with TRBD1 matching 7 bases. Germline V CDR1 and CDR2: SNHLY, FYNNEI. Trimming took 6 bases from V and 5 from J; bases not matched to a gene: 10. This CDR3 has 15 residues. The full variable domain, completed using reference TRBV2 and TRBJ1-5, is EPEVTQTPSHQVTQMGQEVILRCVPISNHLYFYWYRQILGQKVEFLVSFYNNEISEKSEIFDDQFSVERPDGSNFTLKIRSTKLEDSAMYFCASRIGQAGYQPQHFGDGTRLSIL.

The chain employs TRBV7-9 and TRBJ1-2, with D uncertain. V was cut by 5 bases and J by 4 bases, with 14 bases left in between. The germline CDR1 and CDR2 sequences are SEHNR and FQNEAQ (reference sequence). CDR3 length: 14 residues. The CDR3 spells CASSPPGKSYGYTF. The CDR3 DNA reads TGTGCCAGCAGCCCGCCGGGGAAGAGCTATGGCTACACCTTC.

About this clone itself: One end of the junction fails to match germline, which may point to a read error. The chain is built from TRBV27 and TRBJ2-1, with D maybe TRBD2 (6 bases). CDR1 and CDR2 from the germline V gene are MNHEY and SMNVEV (reference sequence). The CDR3 consists of 15 residues. The CDR3 protein is CTSSPLGGALNEQFF. The DNA of the CDR3 is TGTACCAGCAGTCCCCTTGGCGGGGCGTTGAATGAGCAGTTCTTC.

The V gene is TRBV4-3, the J gene TRBJ1-3; 7 positions match TRBD1. The CDR3 covers 16 residues. V lost 4 bases and J lost 4; bases outside the gene matches: 10. Germline V gives CDR1 LGHNA, CDR2 YSLEER. This CDR3 reads CASSRNRGLGGNTIYF. The CDR3 DNA reads TGCGCCAGCAGCCGGAACAGGGGCCTTGGGGGAAACACCATATATTTT.

This clone has more than one count but fewer than ten. The V and J genes are TRBV7-8 and TRBJ1-5; 10 bases are a match to TRBD1. This CDR3 comprises 15 residues. The germline gives CDR1 SGHVS, CDR2 FQNEAQ. V trimming: 0 bases; J trimming: 5 bases; junction bases outside the gene matches: 1. CDR3 sequence: CASSLATGGHQPQHF. The DNA of the CDR3 is TGTGCCAGCAGCTTAGCGACAGGGGGCCATCAGCCCCAGCATTTT.

The V call is TRBV4-2, the J call TRBJ1-2; maybe TRBD1 (5 bases). The germline V gene has CDR1 LGHNA and CDR2 YNFKEQ. The CDR3 runs 15 residues. The V end was cut by 5 bases, the J end by 4 bases, with 17 bases between. CDR3 DNA: TGTGCCAGCAGCACCGGCGGGACCTCGGTCTATGGCTACACCTTC. Translation gives CASSTGGTSVYGYTF.

In its sample, this clone was seen a few times. This chain joins TRBV15 and TRBJ2-7; D ambiguous. The CDR3 spans 13 residues. The V gene lost 1 base and the J gene lost 0 bases, with 4 bases spanning the gap. Germline V CDR1 and CDR2: LNHNV, YYDKDF (reference sequence). CDR3 in DNA: TGTGCCACCAGCAGAGGGGTCTCCTACGAGCAGTACTTC. This codes for CATSRGVSYEQYF.

The chain links TRBV7-9 to TRBJ2-1; 7 bases are a match to TRBD1. V shed 5 bases, J shed 8 bases, and the junction held 12 bases outside the gene matches. This CDR3 spans 15 amino acids. Germline V CDR1 and CDR2: SEHNR, FQNEAQ (reference sequence). The CDR3 reads CASSPSDRVMDEQFF. The DNA of the CDR3 is TGTGCCAGCAGCCCCTCCGACAGGGTCATGGATGAGCAGTTCTTC.

The chain links TRBV9 to TRBJ2-1; D gene uncertain. This CDR3 spans 13 amino acids. The ends were cut back, 4 bases at V and 0 bases at J, with 5 bases in the middle. CDR1 is SGDLS, CDR2 YYNGEE, per germline. In nucleotides, the CDR3 is TGTGCCAGCAGCCCCCCCTCCTACAATGAGCAGTTCTTC. This sequence encodes CASSPPSYNEQFF.

As DNA, the CDR3 is TGTGCCAGCAGCCCAGGGTCGGGGATCACCTACGAGCAGTACTTC. It specifies CASSPGSGITYEQYF. The chain combines TRBV11-2 with TRBJ2-7; possibly TRBD1 or TRBD2 for D (5 bases each). Germline assignment: CDR1 SGHAT and CDR2 FQNNGV. The CDR3 is 15 residues long. The V end was cut by 5 bases, the J end by 2 bases, with 16 bases between.

The chain is built from TRBV4-1 and TRBJ2-7; 8 bases are shared with TRBD2. V was pared by 1 base and J by 3 bases, with 8 bases of the junction left unmatched. Germline V gene lookup returns CDR1 MGHRA and CDR2 YSYEKL. CDR3 size: 16 residues. The CDR3 DNA follows: TGCGCCAGCAGCCAAGTTCTAGCGGGCGCGAACTACGAGCAGTACTTC. Translation: CASSQVLAGANYEQYF.